This T cell receptor (beta chain) appears in the sequencing data of a study of post-analysis software for immune sequencing data. CDR1 and CDR2 from the germline V gene are SGHTA and FQGTGA. The CDR3 length is 13 residues. V was pared by 5 bases and J by 5 bases, with 10 bases between. Overall study results and limits: Compared with controls, patients showed significantly lower normalized Chao1 diversity. In patients, five TRBV segments were more frequent than in controls, with TRBV5-6, TRBV5-1 and TRBV20-1 among them. By F measure, strong co-clustering occurred among samples prepared in the same batch.

Unique molecular identifiers tagged the TCR beta cDNA libraries. TCRdb reprocessed the PCR reads via MiXCR and lists one record per CDR3 protein. The data show hundreds of thousands of distinct CDR3 sequences, 53% seen once. For this clonotype: The antigen remains undetermined.

The clonotype comes from a girl between 5 and 17 years old with multiple sclerosis. Sequenced input: blood. The chain couples TRBV7-3 to TRBJ2-1; D gene uncertain. For the CDR3, the DNA is TGTGCCAGCAGCCTTGCCCCAGACAATGAGCAGTTCTTC. It is translated as CASSLAPDNEQFF.